This T cell receptor beta chain comes out of a study of blood T cells in healthy people across ages. Total RNA, at least 6 micrograms per sample, came from PBMCs. The CDR3 extends over 11 amino acids. Germline CDR1 and CDR2: MDHEN and SYDVKM. This clonotype was found a few times. Its antigen is undetermined. One end of the junction is discordant with germline, which a read error may explain. Combining a sample-barcoded 5' primer with a J-beta primer mix, a second PCR ran for about 7 to 11 cycles. Every sample returned 3 million or more CDR3-containing paired-end reads. TCRdb called the 5' RACE reads again in MiXCR, with one record for every CDR3 protein. The sample lists hundreds of thousands of distinct CDR3 sequences, 20% to 30% seen once, with around 10% in the top ten. Study conclusions and caveats: Among T cells, TCR beta diversity per million cells dropped roughly linearly as age rose.

Separately, the same data were catalogued under a study of T cells of mothers and their children. That work contributes: The people who donated were a few healthy Caucasian mothers and their six children.

The sample comprised blood. This rearrangement joins TRBV28 to TRBJ2-7; 8 bases map to TRBD1. This TCR came from a boy aged 5-17 years in good health. The CDR3 sequence: CTSSRTGRKYF. As DNA, the CDR3 is TGTACCAGCAGCCGGACAGGGAGGAAGTACTTC.